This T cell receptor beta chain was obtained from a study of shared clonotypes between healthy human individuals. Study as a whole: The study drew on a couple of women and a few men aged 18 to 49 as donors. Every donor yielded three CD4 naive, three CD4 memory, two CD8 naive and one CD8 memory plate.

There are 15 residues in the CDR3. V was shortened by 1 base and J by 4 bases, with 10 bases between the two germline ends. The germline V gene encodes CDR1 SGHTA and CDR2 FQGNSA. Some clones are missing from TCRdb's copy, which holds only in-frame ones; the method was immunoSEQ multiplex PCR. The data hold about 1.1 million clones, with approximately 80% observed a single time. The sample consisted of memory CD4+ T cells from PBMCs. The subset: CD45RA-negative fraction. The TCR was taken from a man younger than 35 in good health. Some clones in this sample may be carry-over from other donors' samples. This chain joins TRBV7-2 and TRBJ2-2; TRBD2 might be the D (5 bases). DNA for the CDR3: TGTGCCAGCAGCTTAGAGGGAGCGAGCACCGGGGAGCTGTTTTTT. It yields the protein CASSLEGASTGELFF.